Sequencing of this T cell receptor (beta chain) was carried out in a study of human T cells and chemical hapten exposure. Study details: Diphenylcyclopropenone was applied weekly to patients' scalps across the approximately 24-week study. Patch tests of 0.01% DPC on the upper back were read at 6 days.

TCRdb itself ran the RACE reads through MiXCR, one entry per CDR3 protein. The sample holds about 83,000 distinct CDR3 sequences; roughly 7.2% are singletons and the top ten take under 2%. V was clipped by 0 bases and J by 0 bases, with 10 bases between them. CDR1 DFQATT and CDR2 SNEGSKA come from the germline V gene (reference sequence). CDR3 length equals 15 residues. The table lists this clonotype with many counts. Time point here: patch test 1, 2 weeks after DPC sensitization. Treatment of the sample: therapeutic diphenylcyclopropenone sensitization with weekly scalp DPC. The material was whole blood, obtained in connection with sensitization to the hapten diphenylcyclopropenone (DPC). This chain uses TRBV20-1 with TRBJ2-3, with D possibly being TRBD2 (6 bases). The source of this sequence is a woman under 40 with alopecia areata. Some clones in this sample may be carry-over from other donors' samples. The CDR3 sequence is CSAREAGQSTDTQYF. CDR3 nucleotides: TGCAGTGCTAGAGAAGCGGGCCAAAGCACAGATACGCAGTATTTT.